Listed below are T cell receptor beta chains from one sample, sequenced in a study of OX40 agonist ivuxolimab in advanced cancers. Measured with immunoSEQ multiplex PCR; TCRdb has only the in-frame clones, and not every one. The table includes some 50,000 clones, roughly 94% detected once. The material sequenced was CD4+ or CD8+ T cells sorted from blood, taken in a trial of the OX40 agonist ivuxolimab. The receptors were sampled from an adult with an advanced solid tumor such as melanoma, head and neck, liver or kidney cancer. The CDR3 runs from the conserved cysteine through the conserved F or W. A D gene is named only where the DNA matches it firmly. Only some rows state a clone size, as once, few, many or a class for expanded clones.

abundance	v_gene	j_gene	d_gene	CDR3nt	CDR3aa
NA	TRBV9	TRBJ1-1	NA	TGTGCCAGCAGCCCTATGATCACTGAAGCTTTCTTT	CASSPMITEAFF
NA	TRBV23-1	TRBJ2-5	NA	TGCGCCAGCAGTCAATTGTGGGACTTTGGGGGGGAGACCCAGTACTTC	CASSQLWDFGGETQYF
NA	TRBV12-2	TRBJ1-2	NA	TGTGCAAGTCGCCCCAGGAAAGGGTTTGGCTACACCTTC	CASRPRKGFGYTF
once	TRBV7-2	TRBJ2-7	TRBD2	TGTGCCAGCAGCCCCTGGATAGCGGGAGCCTTTAGGGAGCAGTACTTC	CASSPWIAGAFREQYF
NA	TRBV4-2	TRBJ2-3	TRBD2	TGTGCCAGCAGCCTAAAACCCCCAGCGGGGAGAGGAGATACGCAGTATTTT	CASSLKPPAGRGDTQYF
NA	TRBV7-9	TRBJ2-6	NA	TGTGCCAGCAAGGGTCCTGGGGCCAACGTCCTGACTTTC	CASKGPGANVLTF
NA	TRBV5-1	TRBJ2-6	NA	TGCGCCAGCAGCTTGGATGGCAGTCCCTTCTCTGGGGCCAACGTCCTGACTTTC	CASSLDGSPFSGANVLTF
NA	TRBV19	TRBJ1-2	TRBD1	TGTGCCAGCCTCCCGGACAGGGGGCAGGGCTATGGCTACACCTTC	CASLPDRGQGYGYTF
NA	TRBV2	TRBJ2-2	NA	TGTGCCAGCAGTGAAACAGGGAACACCGGGGAGCTGTTTTTT	CASSETGNTGELFF
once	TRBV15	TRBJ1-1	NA	TGTGCCACCAGCAGAGTAATTTTCGACGAGACTGAAGCTTTCTTT	CATSRVIFDETEAFF
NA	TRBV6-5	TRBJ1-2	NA	TGTGCCAGCAGTTACTCGAGCGGAATCCCCTATGGCTACACCTTC	CASSYSSGIPYGYTF
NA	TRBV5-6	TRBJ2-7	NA	TGTGCCAGCAGCTCGAGTTGGGAGCAGTACTTC	CASSSSWEQYF
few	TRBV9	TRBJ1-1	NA	TGTGCCAGCAGCGAGGGGGACACAGACACTGAAGCTTTCTTT	CASSEGDTDTEAFF
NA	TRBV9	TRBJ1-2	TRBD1	TGTGCCAGCAGCACCCATCCCCGGACAGGGAATATTGATGGCTACACCTTC	CASSTHPRTGNIDGYTF
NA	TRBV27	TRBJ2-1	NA	TGTGCCAGCAGATCAACGGTCAATGAGCAGTTCTTC	CASRSTVNEQFF
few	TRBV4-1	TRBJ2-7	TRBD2	TGCGCCAGCAGCCTCACGGGGGGGTACGAGCAGTACTTC	CASSLTGGYEQYF
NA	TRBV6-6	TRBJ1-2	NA	TGTGCCAGCAGTTACTCTTGGACAACGTATGGCTACACCTTC	CASSYSWTTYGYTF
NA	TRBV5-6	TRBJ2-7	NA	TGTGCCAGCAGCTTGGCGCAGGACGAGCAGTACTTC	CASSLAQDEQYF
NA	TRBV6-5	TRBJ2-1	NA	TGTGCCAGCAGCCCCACCGGTTTGGGTTACAATGAGCAGTTCTTC	CASSPTGLGYNEQFF
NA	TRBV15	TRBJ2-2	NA	TGTGCCACCACCACCCGTCTTAAGGGGCTGACCGGGGAGCTGTTTTTT	CATTTRLKGLTGELFF
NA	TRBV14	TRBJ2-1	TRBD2	TGTGCCAGCAGTTGGACTAGCGGGGACAATGAGCAGTTCTTC	CASSWTSGDNEQFF
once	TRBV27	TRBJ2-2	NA	TGTGCCAGCAGTTTAAAGTCCTTACCCGGGGAGCTGTTTTTT	CASSLKSLPGELFF
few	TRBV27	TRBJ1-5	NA	TGTGCCAGCGCCCTGGTGGGTAATCAGCCCCAGCATTTT	CASALVGNQPQHF
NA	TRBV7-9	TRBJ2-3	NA	TGTGCCAGCAGCTCCAGTGGCGGGGGCAGCACAGATACGCAGTATTTT	CASSSSGGGSTDTQYF
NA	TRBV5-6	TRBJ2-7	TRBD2	TGTGCCAGCAGAAGCCTAGCGGAGTCCTACGAGCAGTACTTC	CASRSLAESYEQYF
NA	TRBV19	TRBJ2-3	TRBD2	TGTGCCAGTAGTATGTTAGCGGGAGGGCCGAACACAGATACGCAGTATTTT	CASSMLAGGPNTDTQYF
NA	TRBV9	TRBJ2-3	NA	TGTGCCAGCAGCTCCCAGGGGGAGGGCCGGTATTTT	CASSSQGEGRYF
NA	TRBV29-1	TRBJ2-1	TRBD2	TGCAGCGTCCTCGCGCGGGAGGGCCCCCGGCAGTTCTTC	CSVLAREGPRQFF
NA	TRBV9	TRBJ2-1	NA	TGTGCCAGCAGCGTAGCTGGGCGGGAACGGTTCTTC	CASSVAGRERFF
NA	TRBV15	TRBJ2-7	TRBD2	TGTGCCACCGCCCCTGGGCTAGCGGGAAACTACGAGCAGTACTTC	CATAPGLAGNYEQYF
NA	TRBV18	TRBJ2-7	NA	TGTGCCAGCTCACCCCCGGGACCGAGCTACGAGCAGTACTTC	CASSPPGPSYEQYF
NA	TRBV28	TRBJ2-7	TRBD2	TGTGCCAGCAGCGGACTCGCGGGGGAGGTAACTTTCTCCTACGAGCAGTACTTC	CASSGLAGEVTFSYEQYF
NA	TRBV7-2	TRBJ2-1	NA	TGTGCCAGCACCTATGTCGGTGAGCAGTTCTTC	CASTYVGEQFF
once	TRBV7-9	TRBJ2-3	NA	TGTGCCAGCAGCCTCGTCGCAGATACGCAGTATTTT	CASSLVADTQYF
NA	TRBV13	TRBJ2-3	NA	TGTGCCAGCAGCTGGGGTAGCGGCACAGATACGCAGTATTTT	CASSWGSGTDTQYF
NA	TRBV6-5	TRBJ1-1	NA	TGTGCCTCGTTTTATGGCACTGAAGCTTTCTTT	CASFYGTEAFF
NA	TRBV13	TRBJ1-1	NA	TGTGCCAGCAGCCCACCGACAGGCCCCGCTTTCTTT	CASSPPTGPAFF
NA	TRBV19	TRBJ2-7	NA	TGTGCCAGTAGTCCAGGTACCCTTACCCTCTACGAGCAGTACTTC	CASSPGTLTLYEQYF
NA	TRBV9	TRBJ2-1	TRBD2	TGTGCCAGCAGCGCGAACCCGGGACTAGCCAATTACAATGAGCAGTTCTTC	CASSANPGLANYNEQFF
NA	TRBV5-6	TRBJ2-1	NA	TGTGCCAGCAGCTCAGGGGGAGGTTACAATGAGCAGTTCTTC	CASSSGGGYNEQFF
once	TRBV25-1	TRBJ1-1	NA	TGTGCCCCTGATCGCGGAGGTCCTAACACTGAAGCTTTCTTT	CAPDRGGPNTEAFF